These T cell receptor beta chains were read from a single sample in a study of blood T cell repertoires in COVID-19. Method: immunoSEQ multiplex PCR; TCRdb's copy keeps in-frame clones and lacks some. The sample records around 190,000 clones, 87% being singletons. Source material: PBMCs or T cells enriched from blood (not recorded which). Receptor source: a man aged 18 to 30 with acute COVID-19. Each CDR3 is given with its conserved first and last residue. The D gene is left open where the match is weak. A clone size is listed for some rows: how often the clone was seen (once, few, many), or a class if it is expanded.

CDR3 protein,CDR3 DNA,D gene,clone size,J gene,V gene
CASSLGLSNQPQHF,TGTGCTAGTAGTTTGGGTCTCAGCAATCAGCCCCAGCATTTT,-,-,TRBJ1-5,TRBV12-5
CASSQDRGNEQYF,TGTGCCAGCAGCCAGGACAGGGGGAACGAGCAGTACTTC,TRBD1,once,TRBJ2-7,TRBV11-2
CASSTGQGNQPQHF,TGTGCCAGTAGTACGGGACAGGGGAATCAGCCCCAGCATTTT,TRBD1,-,TRBJ1-5,TRBV19
CATLRRADTGELFF,TGTGCCACCCTTCGGAGGGCGGACACCGGGGAGCTGTTTTTT,-,-,TRBJ2-2,TRBV27
CASSPGQGTGNTIYF,TGTGCCAGCAGTCCCGGACAGGGGACTGGAAACACCATATATTTT,TRBD1,-,TRBJ1-3,TRBV27
CSVEWAGNYGYTF,TGCAGCGTTGAATGGGCAGGGAACTATGGCTACACCTTC,-,few,TRBJ1-2,TRBV29-1
CASQMNRGGNQPQHF,TGTGCCAGCCAAATGAACAGGGGAGGCAATCAGCCCCAGCATTTT,TRBD1,-,TRBJ1-5,TRBV6-5
CASSPTTASASYEQYF,TGTGCCAGCAGCCCAACGACGGCTAGCGCGTCCTACGAGCAGTACTTC,-,-,TRBJ2-7,TRBV7-3
CASGILGAEAQYF,TGTGCTAGTGGTATCCTGGGGGCCGAGGCCCAGTACTTC,-,-,TRBJ2-5,TRBV12-5
CASSSGTSGVYEQYF,TGTGCCAGCAGCTCAGGGACTAGCGGGGTGTACGAGCAGTACTTC,TRBD2,-,TRBJ2-7,TRBV11-2
CASSFTGSGNTIYF,TGTGCCAGCAGCTTCACAGGGTCTGGAAACACCATATATTTT,-,-,TRBJ1-3,TRBV11-2
CASSPRRVGQGAQETQYF,TGTGCCAGCTCACCTCGACGCGTTGGACAGGGGGCACAAGAGACCCAGTACTTC,TRBD1,-,TRBJ2-5,TRBV18
CASSLRAGGSYNEQFF,TGCGCCAGCAGCTTGCGGGCGGGAGGGTCCTACAATGAGCAGTTCTTC,TRBD2,-,TRBJ2-1,TRBV5-1
CASSRQGGGELFF,TGTGCCAGTAGTCGACAGGGTGGCGGGGAGCTGTTTTTT,TRBD1,-,TRBJ2-2,TRBV19
CASSFGLGTGRNTEAFF,TGTGCCAGCAGCTTTGGTCTGGGGACAGGGCGGAACACTGAAGCTTTCTTT,TRBD1,-,TRBJ1-1,TRBV7-9
CASSQVSGVGNTIYF,TGTGCCAGCAGCCAAGTTTCAGGGGTTGGAAACACCATATATTTT,-,once,TRBJ1-3,TRBV3-1/TRBV3-2
CASSLAGAGHNQPQHF,TGTGCCAGCAGCTTAGCTGGGGCAGGCCACAATCAGCCCCAGCATTTT,-,-,TRBJ1-5,TRBV7-2
CASSTSGGEGYTF,TGTGCCAGCAGTACATCAGGGGGCGAGGGCTACACCTTC,TRBD1,-,TRBJ1-2,TRBV28
CASSEGLPGNTEAFF,TGTGCCAGCAGCGAGGGGCTTCCTGGGAACACTGAAGCTTTCTTT,-,-,TRBJ1-1,TRBV9
CASSQGHSVHF,TGTGCCAGCAGCCAGGGACATTCCGTGCACTTC,-,-,TRBJ2-7,TRBV5-4
CASSLWAGNQPQHF,TGTGCCAGCAGTTTATGGGCAGGGAATCAGCCCCAGCATTTT,-,-,TRBJ1-5,TRBV28
CAIKGQAENEQFF,TGTGCCATTAAGGGACAGGCGGAAAATGAGCAGTTCTTC,TRBD1,-,TRBJ2-1,TRBV27
CASSPPWRGANTEAFF,TGTGCCAGCAGCCCCCCGTGGAGGGGCGCAAACACTGAAGCTTTCTTT,-,-,TRBJ1-1,TRBV11-2
CASTMGQGVYGYTF,TGTGCCAGCACCATGGGACAGGGAGTCTATGGCTACACCTTC,TRBD1,-,TRBJ1-2,TRBV3-1/TRBV3-2
CASSFPQGYGYTF,TGTGCCAGCAGTTTTCCCCAGGGCTATGGCTACACCTTC,-,-,TRBJ1-2,TRBV27
CASSFGSGRGYTDTQYF,TGTGCCAGCAGCTTCGGTAGCGGGAGAGGTTACACAGATACGCAGTATTTT,TRBD2,-,TRBJ2-3,TRBV7-3
CASSLNYLAGYEQYF,TGTGCCAGCAGCTTGAACTATCTAGCGGGGTACGAGCAGTACTTC,TRBD2,-,TRBJ2-7,TRBV7-2
CAWSSTSGSSLEQYF,TGTGCCTGGAGCTCTACTAGCGGGAGTTCCTTGGAGCAGTACTTC,TRBD2,-,TRBJ2-7,TRBV30
CASSLDRYQPQHF,TGTGCCAGCAGCTTGGATAGATATCAGCCCCAGCATTTT,-,-,TRBJ1-5,TRBV5-5
CAISESGGRTEAFF,TGTGCCATCAGTGAGTCTGGAGGGAGGACTGAAGCTTTCTTT,-,-,TRBJ1-1,TRBV10-3
CASSYSTGEQFF,TGTGCCAGCAGTTACTCGACTGGTGAGCAGTTCTTC,-,-,TRBJ2-1,TRBV6-5
CACRSGYSNQPQHF,TGTGCCTGCCGATCGGGATATAGCAATCAGCCCCAGCATTTT,-,-,TRBJ1-5,TRBV30
CASSTPGQGSGYTF,TGTGCCAGCAGTACCCCGGGACAGGGTAGTGGCTACACCTTC,TRBD1,-,TRBJ1-2,TRBV28
CASSLYRESYEQYF,TGCGCCAGCAGCTTGTACAGGGAGTCCTACGAGCAGTACTTC,-,-,TRBJ2-7,TRBV5-1
CASSFGADTQYF,TGTGCCAGCAGTTTCGGAGCAGATACGCAGTATTTT,-,-,TRBJ2-3,TRBV12-3/TRBV12-4
CASSEGTSSGNTIYF,TGTGCCAGCAGCGAGGGGACATCCTCTGGAAACACCATATATTTT,-,-,TRBJ1-3,TRBV9
CALRAGELFF,TGTGCCTTGCGGGCCGGGGAGCTGTTTTTT,-,-,TRBJ2-2,TRBV7-9
CASSRLAGGGNEQFF,TGTGCCAGCAGCCGACTAGCGGGAGGGGGAAATGAGCAGTTCTTC,TRBD2,once,TRBJ2-1,TRBV7-3
CASSLGAGIKADTQYF,TGTGCCAGCAGCTTAGGAGCCGGGATTAAGGCAGATACGCAGTATTTT,-,-,TRBJ2-3,TRBV7-6
CASSLDSHNTEAFF,TGTGCCAGCAGCTTAGACAGTCATAACACTGAAGCTTTCTTT,-,-,TRBJ1-1,TRBV7-3
CASSQDTGTLNEKLFF,TGTGCCAGCAGCCAAGATACAGGGACCCTTAATGAAAAACTGTTTTTT,-,once,TRBJ1-4,TRBV4-2
CATQGSGNTIYF,TGTGCCACACAGGGCTCTGGAAACACCATATATTTT,-,-,TRBJ1-3,TRBV24-1